This T cell receptor (beta chain) was captured by sequencing in a study of T-cell memory formation after mild COVID-19. Overall study context: Clustering of TCRs was largely donor specific.

The authors produced TCR alpha and TCR beta cDNA libraries with sample barcodes and UMIs by 5'RACE using constant-segment primers. One entry per CDR3 protein, called by TCRdb with MiXCR from the 5' RACE reads. The data show under 300,000 distinct CDR3 sequences, less than 20% seen once. This clonotype was detected only a few times. The antigen remains undetermined. Study outcomes and limitations: Some clones that responded were present in memory (sampled pre-infection), which suggests cross-reactive memory joined. Balance between CD4 and CD8 was seen in clones contracting day 15 to 85, and a CD4+ lean was seen in later expanders.

The sequence was obtained from a man between 18 and 35 years old who had mild COVID-19 (a few samples of this study predate the infection). Cell type and time point are not known. The sample taken for sequencing was PBMCs or a T cell subset sorted from them (not recorded which).

CDR3 protein: CASRERERTDTQYF. In nucleotides, the CDR3 is TGTGCCAGCAGAGAGCGGGAACGCACAGATACGCAGTATTTT. V usage is TRBV12-3 or TRBV12-4 and J usage is TRBJ2-3, with 7 positions matching TRBD2. This CDR3 region has 14 residues. V was clipped by 6 bases and J by 1 base; unmatched bases: 4.